This T cell receptor beta chain was recorded in a study of blood T cells in healthy people across ages. The V segment lost 6 bases and the J segment 1 base; nucleotides outside the gene matches: 5. CDR3 size: 13 residues. Germline V gene lookup returns CDR1 SQVTM and CDR2 ANQGSEA. Alongside a J-beta primer mix, a sample-barcoded 5' primer served in a second PCR lasting roughly 6 to 12 cycles. Each CDR3 protein gets one entry after TCRdb re-called the 5' RACE reads with MiXCR. In the table there are 700,000 or so distinct CDR3 sequences, 22% of which are singletons. Researchers isolated at least 6.5 million PBMCs per sample.

The sequence derives from a man between 65 and 79 years old in good health. The chain carries TRBV29-1 and TRBJ2-5, with 7 bases fitting TRBD2. The sample consisted of blood. The CDR3 loop is CSVGGGFQETQYF. CDR3 sequence (DNA): TGCAGCGTCGGCGGGGGATTCCAAGAGACCCAGTACTTC.